This is a list of T cell receptor beta chains from one sample in a study of CD8 T cells in ankylosing spondylitis. Using its own MiXCR run on the 5' RACE reads, TCRdb lists one record per CDR3 protein. The sample carries 250,000 to 350,000 distinct CDR3 sequences, approximately 8.2% recorded once. Specimen: blood, either unsorted or a sorted T cell fraction (not recorded which). These receptors came from a male donor with ankylosing spondylitis. Each CDR3 is given with its conserved first and last residue. A D gene is named only where the DNA matches it firmly. Size is omitted from some rows. Given values are once, few, many or a class for expanded clones.

TRBV10-3,TRBJ1-5,.,many,TGTGCCATCAGTGCAGGGACAACTGGGTTGGATCAGCCCCAGCATTTT,CAISAGTTGLDQPQHF
TRBV20-1,TRBJ2-3,.,many,TGCAGTGCTAGAGGGAACAGGGGACTATATGGCACAGATACGCAGTATTTT,CSARGNRGLYGTDTQYF
TRBV29-1,TRBJ1-3,.,few,TGCAGCGCTAAGGGGTCCCTCACAGAGGCAGGAAACACCATATATTTT,CSAKGSLTEAGNTIYF
TRBV12-3/TRBV12-4,TRBJ2-2,.,.,TGTGCCAGCAGTTTACGGAGGGGGCTAGGCACCGGGGAGCTGTTTTTT,CASSLRRGLGTGELFF
TRBV5-1,TRBJ2-2,TRBD1,few,TGCGCCAGCCGGGACAGGGAGAACACCGGGGAGCTGTTTTTT,CASRDRENTGELFF
TRBV25-1,TRBJ2-7,TRBD1,few,TGTGCCAGCTCTCCTCCGACAGGGGTCTACTCCTACGAGCAGTACTTC,CASSPPTGVYSYEQYF
TRBV7-3,TRBJ2-1,TRBD2,few,TGTGCCAGCAGCTCGGGACTAGCGGGGACCTACAATGAGCAGTTCTTC,CASSSGLAGTYNEQFF
TRBV5-1,TRBJ1-5,.,many,TGCGCCAGCAGCTTAAGCAGCAATCAGCCCCAGCATTTT,CASSLSSNQPQHF
TRBV7-9,TRBJ2-1,.,many,TGTGCCAGCAGCACCCCTAATGAGCAGTTCTTC,CASSTPNEQFF
TRBV4-1,TRBJ2-7,.,.,TGCGCCAGCAGCCAAGTCCCAGACCGCTCCTACGAGCAGTACTTC,CASSQVPDRSYEQYF
TRBV20-1,TRBJ2-1,TRBD2,many,TGCAGTGCTAGGCGGGGACTAGCGGGAGGAAAGGGGTACAATGAGCAGTTCTTC,CSARRGLAGGKGYNEQFF
TRBV4-2,TRBJ2-1,TRBD2,.,TGTGCCAGCAGCCAGGGACTAGCGGGAGGCGGCTCCTACAATGAGCAGTTCTTC,CASSQGLAGGGSYNEQFF
TRBV2,TRBJ2-6,.,few,TGTGCCAGCAACTGGCAGGGCAGAGGCGTCCTGACTTTC,CASNWQGRGVLTF
TRBV30,TRBJ2-3,TRBD1,few,TGTGCCTGGAGGCGGACGGACAGGGGGCATTCAGATACGCAGTATTTT,CAWRRTDRGHSDTQYF
TRBV7-9,TRBJ2-7,.,few,TGTGCCAGCAGCTTAGACGGGGTCCGCAACGAGCAGTACTTC,CASSLDGVRNEQYF
TRBV29-1,TRBJ2-1,TRBD2,many,TGCAGCGTTGTACCTTGGACTAGCGGGAGCTCGGAGCAGTTCTTC,CSVVPWTSGSSEQFF
TRBV12-3/TRBV12-4,TRBJ2-5,.,few,TGTGCCAGCAGGGGCAGCCGGGAGACCCAGTACTTC,CASRGSRETQYF
TRBV20-1,TRBJ1-6,.,.,TGCAGTGCAGGTGGGACGCCCTTGTGGTATTCACCCCTCCACTTT,CSAGGTPLWYSPLHF